This record looks at one T cell receptor (beta chain) sequence and its context. TCRdb keeps only in-frame clones here, not all; method: immunoSEQ multiplex PCR. This sample yields over 120,000 clones, of which roughly four fifths are seen a single time; 9.2% belongs to the top ten. The data belong to a study of blood T cell repertoires in COVID-19. Study information: Sources were T cells, B-cell-depleted T cells, or PBMCs; the material itself was cDNA or gDNA.

Per germline, CDR1 MNHEY and CDR2 SMNVEV (reference sequence). The V end lost 0 bases, the J end lost 3 bases, and 9 bases lay between the germline ends. The length of the CDR3 is 16 residues. This clonotype was sampled from a man aged 50 to 60 who had recovered from COVID-19. The sequencing sample was made of PBMCs or T cells enriched from blood (not recorded which). The V and J genes are TRBV27 and TRBJ1-6; D is unclear. Here the CDR3 DNA reads TGTGCCAGCAGTTTATCCTATGAATTCTATAATTCACCCCTCCACTTT. Its protein is CASSLSYEFYNSPLHF.